These 8 T cell receptor beta chains share one sample of origin, sequenced in a study of blood T cell repertoires in COVID-19. The assay was immunoSEQ multiplex PCR, and TCRdb's table has in-frame clones only and misses some. The sample consists of under 150,000 clones, roughly 88% of them appearing once. Sequencing was performed on peripheral blood. The receptor source for this set is a woman between 65 and 79 years old who had recovered from COVID-19.

The gene calls are TRBV19 and TRBJ2-7; tentatively, D is TRBD2 (5 bases). Germline CDR1 LNHDA, CDR2 SQIVND (reference sequence). The CDR3 totals 12 residues. The V and J ends lost 4 bases and 6 bases respectively, with 10 bases between them. Here the CDR3 DNA reads TGTGCCAGTAGTACCCTCCGGGGCGAGCAGTACTTC. Amino acid sequence: CASSTLRGEQYF.

The rearrangement uses TRBV4-3 and TRBJ2-7; 8 bases match TRBD1. CDR3 length equals 15 residues. The junction had 4 bases not matched to a gene; V was cut back by 3 bases and J by 0 bases. The V gene's germline CDR1 is LGHNA and CDR2 YSLEER. CDR3 sequence (DNA): TGCGCCAGCAGCCATGGACAGGGTGTCTCCTACGAGCAGTACTTC. Translation: CASSHGQGVSYEQYF.

This clone was detected only once. This rearrangement joins TRBV5-4 to TRBJ2-1; 13 bases fit TRBD2. V shed 3 bases and J 3 bases; nucleotides not matched to a gene: 3. Germline V gene data show CDR1 as SGHNT and CDR2 as YYREEE (reference sequence). The CDR3 extends over 16 amino acids. The CDR3 spells CASSSGTSGDYNEQFF. For the CDR3, the DNA is TGTGCCAGCAGCTCTGGGACTAGCGGGGACTACAATGAGCAGTTCTTC.

The gene calls are TRBV5-1 and TRBJ2-1; TRBD2 agrees at 12 bases. The trim removed 0 bases at V and 2 bases at J, leaving 3 bases unmatched. This CDR3 has 17 amino acids. Germline CDR1 SGHRS, CDR2 YFSETQ. CDR3 sequence reads: CASSLAASGGAYNEQFF. The CDR3 nucleotides are TGCGCCAGCAGCTTGGCCGCTAGCGGGGGGGCCTACAATGAGCAGTTCTTC.

This rearrangement joins TRBV28 to TRBJ2-7; TRBD2 might be the D (6 bases). Trimming left V 5 bases short and J 6 bases short, with 20 bases between. The CDR3 is made up of 15 amino acids. The germline V gene has CDR1 MDHEN and CDR2 SYDVKM. The CDR3 DNA follows: TGTGCCAGCAGTCCCCACGGGACTGCCCATCGCGAGCAGTACTTC. Its translation is CASSPHGTAHREQYF.

This chain joins TRBV23-1 and TRBJ2-1, with unresolved D. TRBV23-1 is annotated as an ORF whose role is uncertain. The V gene lost 5 bases and the J gene lost 3 bases, with 26 bases spanning the gap. The CDR3 runs to 19 residues. The CDR3 region has the DNA TGCGCCAGCAGTACAAGGTCGATCTTTGTGGGCAGGTACTACAATGAGCAGTTCTTC. This codes for CASSTRSIFVGRYYNEQFF.

A few counts support this clone. The chain recombines TRBV4-1 with TRBJ2-1; TRBD2 matches 13 bases. Germline lookup yields CDR1 MGHRA and CDR2 YSYEKL. With V trimmed by 0 bases and J by 7 bases, 9 bases remained unmatched. The CDR3 totals 18 residues. DNA of the CDR3: TGCGCCAGCAGCCAAGATCCATGGACTAGCGGGAGTGCGAATGAGCAGTTCTTC. This codes for CASSQDPWTSGSANEQFF.

The gene calls are TRBV7-8 and TRBJ2-1, with 14 bases fitting TRBD2. Germline trimming cut 5 bases from V and 4 bases from J; bases unmatched to any gene: 10. This CDR3 spans 18 amino acids. CDR1 and CDR2 from the germline V gene are SGHVS and FQNEAQ. In nucleotides, the CDR3 is TGTGCCAGCAGCCCGGGACTAGCGGGGGCTCTGATGTACAATGAGCAGTTCTTC. It codes for CASSPGLAGALMYNEQFF.